Shown below are 16 T cell receptor beta chains from a single sample sequenced in a study of tumor-infiltrating lymphocytes in primary liver carcinoma. Without any cell sorting, about 18-31 mg of bulk tissue yielded co-extracted RNA and DNA. Starting material of 450 to 500 ng total RNA yielded TCR beta cDNA via a constant-region primer. Nested multiplex PCR, run for three rounds with slightly modified ARM-PCR, yielded TCR beta libraries. With TRBV1-TRBV30 forward primers and a C-beta reverse primer, the first two PCR rounds were run for nine to eleven cycles each. One entry per CDR3 protein results from TCRdb running MiXCR on the multiplex PCR reads. The table has under 90,000 distinct CDR3 sequences, 72% seen once; the top ten hold approximately 20%. The material sequenced was liver tumor tissue from sampling region 1. As for subset: tumor region T1, superior pole. The receptor source for this set is a man between 40 and 49 years old with primary liver carcinoma and hepatitis B virus infection.

With respect to this clonotype: The junction differs from germline at one of its ends, possibly a read error. The chain joins TRBV29-1 to TRBJ2-7; possible D gene TRBD2, 5 bases. Germline CDR1 and CDR2: SQVTM and ANQGSEA. The CDR3 consists of 13 residues. The CDR3 DNA reads TGTAGCGATCTTGAGGCCGGGAAGGGAGAGCAGTACTTC. The encoded protein is CSDLEAGKGEQYF.

Turning to this clonotype: At one end the junction does not follow the germline gene, possibly because of a read error. V and J are TRBV11-2 and TRBJ2-7; no definite D call. CDR3 length equals 15 residues. Germline CDR1 reads SGHAT; CDR2 reads FQNNGV. This CDR3 is CAGSMEYSSSYEQYF. The CDR3 DNA reads TGTGCCGGCAGCATGGAGTACTCCAGCTCCTACGAGCAGTACTTC.

In the case of this clonotype: The CDR3 end shows no conserved phenylalanine or tryptophan, and so a read error is likely. J is TRBJ2-7 and V is TRBV11-2; 12 nucleotides agree with TRBD2. CDR1 is SGHAT, CDR2 FQNNGV, per germline. The CDR3 is 17 amino acids. In DNA, the CDR3 is TGTGCCCGCAGCCAGGGACTAGCGGGTTCCCCTCTCTACGAGCAGTACCTC. Translated, it gives CARSQGLAGSPLYEQYL.

The chain links TRBV28 to TRBJ1-2; 8 nucleotides align to TRBD1. The CDR3 consists of 14 residues. CDR1 MDHEN and CDR2 SYDVKM come from the germline V gene. The V and J ends lost 6 bases and 4 bases, in that order; junction bases with no gene match: 7. As DNA, the CDR3 is TGTGCCAGCAGCTCCTCCCAGGGGGCCTATGGCTACACCTTC. Residues: CASSSSQGAYGYTF.

On this clonotype: One end of the junction does not line up with germline, which may come from a read error. The rearrangement links TRBV7-8 to TRBJ2-2; D assignment may be TRBD1 or TRBD2 (5 bases each). CDR1 is SGHVS, CDR2 FQNEAQ, per germline. The CDR3 length is 16 residues. The CDR3 DNA sequence: TGTGCCAGCAGCTTACAAGGGGCCTTTAGGACCGGGGAGCTGCTTTTT. The encoded protein is CASSLQGAFRTGELLF. Combining the CDR3 with reference TRBV7-8 and TRBJ2-2 gives the whole variable domain GAGVSQSPRYKVAKRGQDVALRCDPISGHVSLFWYQQALGQGPEFLTYFQNEAQLDKSGLPSDRFFAERPEGSVSTLKIQRTQQEDSAVYLCASSLQGAFRTGELLFGEGSRLTVL.

V is TRBV29-1 and J is TRBJ2-7; D possibly corresponds to TRBD2 (5 bases). From germline, CDR1 is SQVTM and CDR2 ANQGSEA. Trimming cost V 8 bases and J 5 bases, with 19 bases left between them. This CDR3 contains 13 residues. CDR3 DNA sequence: TGCAGCTATGGGAGCGGTGCGTCCCACGAGCAGTACTTC. Translated, it gives CSYGSGASHEQYF.

A note on this clonotype: The CDR3 end shows no conserved phenylalanine or tryptophan, and so a read error is likely. The chain is built from TRBV28 and TRBJ2-2; D not certain. The CDR3 has 12 amino acids. Germline V lookup: CDR1 MDHEN, CDR2 SYDVKM. V was clipped by 6 bases and J by 7 bases, with 9 bases between them. The CDR3 loop reads CASSLSNGELFL. CDR3 DNA: TGTGCCAGCAGCCTTAGCAACGGGGAGCTGTTTCTT.

This chain connects TRBV28 to TRBJ2-7; 11 positions match TRBD2. The CDR3 loop spans 16 amino acids. The trim removed 5 bases at V and 5 bases at J, leaving 11 bases unmatched. CDR1 and CDR2 (germline): MDHEN, SYDVKM. In nucleotides, the CDR3 is TGTGCCAGCAGTCCCATAGCGGGAGGGCCGGAGAACGAGCAGTACTTC. It translates to CASSPIAGGPENEQYF.

This clonotype has only a few counts. The gene calls are TRBV20-1 and TRBJ2-1, with 8 bases fitting TRBD2. CDR3 size: 13 residues. V gave up 5 bases and J gave up 8 bases; unmatched junction bases: 8. Germline CDR1 DFQATT, CDR2 SNEGSKA (reference sequence). CDR3 sequence reads: CSAASPTSDEQFF. In DNA, the CDR3 is TGCAGTGCTGCCTCGCCGACTAGCGATGAGCAGTTCTTC.

Comment on this clonotype: This clone may be a read error of a much larger clone one base away. The chain employs TRBV18 and TRBJ1-1, with D possibly being TRBD1 (6 bases). This CDR3 spans 15 amino acids. Germline CDR1 reads KGHSH; CDR2 reads LQKENI. CDR3 protein: CAISPRISGDTEAFF. In DNA form, the CDR3 reads TGTGCCATCTCACCCAGAATATCAGGGGACACTGAAGCTTTCTTT.

As regards this clonotype: Relative to the germline gene, one junction end is altered; a read error may explain this. The V call is TRBV6-5, the J call TRBJ2-3; TRBD1 is a possible D gene (5 bases). This CDR3 comprises 13 residues. The germline gives CDR1 MNHEY, CDR2 SVGAGI. DNA for the CDR3: TGTGCCAGCAGTTTAGACAGCACAGTTACGCACTATTTT. Translating gives CASSLDSTVTHYF.

Comments on this clonotype: Because the CDR3 is missing its conserved closing phenylalanine or tryptophan, this is likely a read error. The chain links TRBV11-2 to TRBJ2-6, with D possibly matching TRBD1 (5 bases). CDR3 length: 18 amino acids. Germline CDR1 and CDR2: SGHAT and FQNNGV. The CDR3 reads CASSRRTRFVSGANILTS. In DNA form, the CDR3 reads TGTGCCAGCAGCCGACGGACACGGTTTGTGTCTGGGGCCAACATCCTGACTTCC.

This rearrangement joins TRBV11-2 to TRBJ2-2; D is unresolved. Per germline, CDR1 SGHAT and CDR2 FQNNGV. CDR3 length: 13 amino acids. Trimming removed 6 bases from V and 7 bases from J, with 12 bases in between. The DNA of the CDR3 is TGTGCCAGCAGTTTTAATCTGGTCGGGGAGCTGTTTTTT. Translated, it gives CASSFNLVGELFF.

Comment on this clonotype: Relative to the germline gene, one junction end is altered; a read error may explain this. The chain couples TRBV2 to TRBJ2-4; the D gene is possibly TRBD1 (5 bases). This CDR3 has 13 residues. Germline V gene sequence: CDR1 SNHLY, CDR2 FYNNEI. The CDR3 here is CASSPDRENTQYF. In DNA, the CDR3 is TGTGCCAGCAGTCCAGACAGAGAAAACACTCAGTACTTC.

As for this clonotype: The junction and the germline gene differ at one end; a read error may be behind it. This sequence joins TRBV2 and TRBJ2-5, with D unclear. CDR1 SNHLY and CDR2 FYNNEI come from the germline V gene. The CDR3 covers 12 residues. The CDR3 loop is CASELRQETHYF. The CDR3 coding sequence is TGTGCCAGTGAACTCCGCCAAGAGACCCATTACTTC. The full variable domain, its missing parts supplied by reference TRBV2 and TRBJ2-5, is EPEVTQTPSHQVTQMGQEVILRCVPISNHLYFYWYRQILGQKVEFLVSFYNNEISEKSEIFDDQFSVERPDGSNFTLKIRSTKLEDSAMYFCASELRQETHYFGPGTRLLVL.

With regard to this clonotype: Germline and junction disagree at one end, which may indicate a read error. V usage is TRBV7-8 and J usage is TRBJ2-7, with D perhaps TRBD1 (7 bases). Germline CDR1 is SGHVS and CDR2 is FQNEAQ. This CDR3 spans 13 amino acids. In nucleotides, the CDR3 is TGTGCCGGCAGGGGGGATACATCCTACGAGAAGTACTTC. It is translated as CAGRGDTSYEKYF.